Presented here are 24 T cell receptor beta chains from one specimen sequenced in a study of spatial heterogeneity in lung cancer. Time point specified: sample taken at primary tumor resection. Unsorted tumor, nontumor lung tissue or cryopreserved PBMC supplied the whole RNA. MiXCR was run by TCRdb on the 5' RACE reads, yielding one entry per CDR3 protein. The data show around 89,000 distinct CDR3 sequences, approximately 12% seen once. The source was PBMCs, collected at surgery. The source of these receptors is a male donor with early-stage non-small cell lung cancer.

The CDR3 nucleotides read TGCGCCAGCAGCCCCGGGACAAATTACAATGAGCAGTTCTTC. Translating it yields CASSPGTNYNEQFF. The chain has TRBV10-1 and TRBJ2-1, with a tentative D call TRBD1 (6 bases). V dropped 6 bases and J dropped 4 bases, with 13 bases sitting between them. From germline, CDR1 is WNHNN and CDR2 SYGVQD (reference sequence). This CDR3 region has 14 residues.

This clonotype was found many times. The chain combines TRBV5-1 with TRBJ2-1; tentatively, D is TRBD2 (6 bases). The CDR3 is 14 amino acids. Per germline, CDR1 SGHRS and CDR2 YFSETQ. V lost 7 bases and J 4 bases, leaving 15 bases between the germline ends. CDR3 coding DNA: TGCGCCAGCGCTGAAGCTGGAGGGTACAATGAGCAGTTCTTC. Translation: CASAEAGGYNEQFF. The variable domain in full, completed from reference TRBV5-1 and TRBJ2-1, reads KAGVTQTPRYLIKTRGQQVTLSCSPISGHRSVSWYQQTPGQGLQFLFEYFSETQRNKGNFPGRFSGRQFSNSRSEMNVSTLELGDSALYLCASAEAGGYNEQFFGPGTRLTVL.

This clonotype was seen more than once but under ten times. This rearrangement joins TRBV7-2 to TRBJ2-1; D possibly corresponds to TRBD2 (6 bases). V lost 6 bases, J lost 11 bases, and 14 bases lay in between. The CDR3 extends over 12 amino acids. Per the germline V gene, CDR1 is SGHTA and CDR2 is FQGNSA. This chain's CDR3 is CASREPGLQQFF. The DNA for the CDR3 is TGTGCCAGCAGGGAACCGGGACTGCAGCAGTTCTTC.

The chain is built from TRBV5-6 and TRBJ2-7; D call uncertain. Germline V lookup: CDR1 SGHDT, CDR2 YYEEEE. V was cut by 0 bases and J by 5 bases, with 12 bases left in between. This CDR3 region has 14 residues. The CDR3 DNA sequence: TGTGCCAGCAGCTTGGGCACCAGATCCAACGAGCAGTACTTC. This translates into CASSLGTRSNEQYF.

The table lists this clonotype with a few counts. The chain couples TRBV30 to TRBJ2-3, with D possibly matching TRBD2 (6 bases). This CDR3 has 13 amino acids. The V gene's germline CDR1 is GTSNPN and CDR2 SVGIG (reference sequence). V lost 3 bases and J lost 6, with 13 bases in between. CDR3 sequence reads: CAWRGEAPDTQYF. CDR3 nucleotide sequence: TGTGCCTGGAGGGGGGAGGCTCCCGATACGCAGTATTTT. Looking up the rest from reference TRBV30 and TRBJ2-3 gives the full variable domain: SQTIHQWPATLVQPVGSPLSLECTVEGTSNPNLYWYRQAAGRGLQLLFYSVGIGQISSEVPQNLSASRPQDRQFILSSKKLLLSDSGFYLCAWRGEAPDTQYFGPGTRLTVL.

This clonotype was detected a few times. The V call is TRBV25-1, the J call TRBJ2-5; no reliable D call. The CDR3 totals 13 residues. Looked up from germline, CDR1 is MGHDK and CDR2 is SYGVNS. V was shortened by 1 base and J by 0 bases, with 3 bases between the two germline ends. The CDR3 DNA is TGTGCCAGCAGTGAATCTTACCAAGAGACCCAGTACTTC. As protein: CASSESYQETQYF.

This clonotype was recorded a few times. The chain carries TRBV20-1 and TRBJ1-1; D unresolved. V was cut by 1 base and J by 4 bases, with 13 bases left in between. The germline V gene has CDR1 DFQATT and CDR2 SNEGSKA (reference sequence). The CDR3 contains 14 residues. CDR3: CSARVAGRGTEAFF. For the CDR3, the DNA is TGCAGTGCTAGAGTTGCAGGCAGAGGCACTGAAGCTTTCTTT.

This clonotype appeared many times. This rearrangement joins TRBV11-1 to TRBJ2-1, with 9 positions matching TRBD1. Germline V gives CDR1 SGHAT, CDR2 FQDESV (reference sequence). The CDR3 has 15 amino acids. J was trimmed by 5 bases and V by 2 bases; bases with no gene match: 4. The CDR3 DNA follows: TGTGCCAGCAGCTTATCCCGGGACAGGGACAATGAGCAGTTCTTC. Protein product: CASSLSRDRDNEQFF.

The chain combines TRBV5-4 with TRBJ2-7, with 11 bases lining up with TRBD1. Germline CDR1 and CDR2: SGHNT and YYREEE (reference sequence). The V gene end was trimmed by 4 bases and the J gene end by 3 bases; junction bases not matched to a gene: 6. This CDR3 has 15 residues. The CDR3 bases are TGTGCCAGCAGCCCTAGGACAGGGGGCAACTACGAGCAGTACTTC. Translation: CASSPRTGGNYEQYF.

This clonotype showed up many times. The chain joins TRBV6-6 to TRBJ2-5; D is uncertain. V was cut by 4 bases and J by 2 bases, with 11 bases left in between. CDR3 length equals 14 residues. Germline CDR1 is MNHNY and CDR2 is SVGAGI (reference sequence). Written as DNA, the CDR3 is TGTGCCAGCAGTTTACCCCAATTACAAGAGACCCAGTACTTC. This gives the protein CASSLPQLQETQYF.

J is TRBJ2-3 and V is TRBV20-1; 9 nucleotides agree with TRBD2. This CDR3 is 13 amino acids long. V shed 3 bases and J 5 bases; nucleotides not matched to a gene: 3. Germline CDR1 DFQATT, CDR2 SNEGSKA (reference sequence). The CDR3 region is CSARRLAVDTQYF. The CDR3 DNA is TGCAGTGCTAGGCGACTAGCGGTAGATACGCAGTATTTT.

This clonotype was seen a handful of times. The chain is built from TRBV30 and TRBJ1-4; D possibly corresponds to TRBD1 (6 bases). The CDR3 sequence is 13 residues long. V lost 0 bases and J 7 bases, leaving 9 bases between the germline ends. The germline V gene has CDR1 GTSNPN and CDR2 SVGIG (reference sequence). The CDR3: CAWSVRGPEKLFF. CDR3 nucleotides: TGTGCCTGGAGTGTTCGGGGGCCTGAAAAACTGTTTTTT.

There are a few counts of this clonotype. The chain recombines TRBV20-1 with TRBJ2-7; a possible D gene is TRBD2 (7 bases). The CDR3 is 15 residues long. Deletions cut 5 bases from V and 7 bases from J, with 24 bases between. Germline V gene data show CDR1 as DFQATT and CDR2 as SNEGSKA (reference sequence). The CDR3 DNA sequence: TGCAGTGCTCGGACACCGCGGGGGCCCCCCCTGGAGCAGTACTTC. Its translation is CSARTPRGPPLEQYF.

This clonotype has more than one count but fewer than ten. This chain's CDR3 is CARNEQYF. CDR3 in DNA: TGTGCCAGAAACGAGCAGTACTTC. This rearrangement joins TRBV12-3 or TRBV12-4 to TRBJ2-7, with D hard to call. The CDR3 consists of 8 residues. The V end lost 9 bases, the J end lost 5 bases, and 2 bases lay between the germline ends.

This clonotype was detected many times. The chain uses TRBV9 and TRBJ1-6; TRBD1 aligns across 9 bases. The CDR3 is 15 amino acids. CDR1 is SGDLS and CDR2 is YYNGEE in the germline V gene. Trimming at V came to 2 bases and at J to 7 bases, leaving 4 bases not matched to a gene. The CDR3 DNA is TGTGCCAGCAGCGTCCGGGACAGGGCGAATTCACCCCTCCACTTT. Protein sequence: CASSVRDRANSPLHF.

This chain connects TRBV12-3 or TRBV12-4 to TRBJ2-6; D remains unclear. The length of the CDR3 is 15 residues. The germline V and J ends were trimmed by 10 bases and 1 base, with 14 bases remaining between them. As DNA, the CDR3 is TGTGCCAACACCCCCCCTGAGTCTGGGGCCAACGTCCTGACTTTC. Residues: CANTPPESGANVLTF.

The V gene is TRBV20-1, the J gene TRBJ2-5; D is possibly TRBD2 (5 bases). V dropped 3 bases and J dropped 1 base, with 9 bases sitting between them. Germline V gene sequence: CDR1 DFQATT, CDR2 SNEGSKA (reference sequence). This CDR3 spans 13 amino acids. CDR3 sequence: CSAREVFQETQYF. Here the CDR3 DNA reads TGCAGTGCTAGGGAGGTATTCCAAGAGACCCAGTACTTC.

This clonotype was observed at least ten times. The V call is TRBV7-9, the J call TRBJ1-1; D unclear. The V gene lost 3 bases and the J gene lost 5 bases, with 7 bases spanning the gap. The CDR3 is 12 amino acids. Germline lookup yields CDR1 SEHNR and CDR2 FQNEAQ (reference sequence). The CDR3, as DNA: TGTGCCAGCAGCTTCGAAGGAACTGAAGCTTTCTTT. Protein sequence: CASSFEGTEAFF. The complete variable domain, with remaining parts taken from reference TRBV7-9 and TRBJ1-1, reads DTGVSQNPRHKITKRGQNVTFRCDPISEHNRLYWYRQTLGQGPEFLTYFQNEAQLEKSRLLSDRFSAERPKGSFSTLEIQRTEQGDSAMYLCASSFEGTEAFFGQGTRLTVV.

This clonotype was seen repeatedly, ten times or more. The chain employs TRBV6-2 or TRBV6-3 and TRBJ2-3; D is undetermined. CDR1 MNHEY and CDR2 SVGEGT come from the germline V gene. The CDR3 covers 13 residues. V was cut by 5 bases and J by 5 bases, with 11 bases left in between. For the CDR3, the DNA is TGTGCCAGCAGTCCCCGCTCGAAAGATACGCAGTATTTT. Encoded protein: CASSPRSKDTQYF.

This chain joins TRBV2 and TRBJ1-2, with D perhaps TRBD1 (5 bases). Germline values: CDR1 SNHLY, CDR2 FYNNEI. V shed 7 bases and J shed 8 bases, with 17 bases lying between them. This CDR3 has 13 amino acids. The CDR3 region has the DNA TGTGCCAGCACTAACAGGCCCGTTGGAGGCTACACCTTC. Its translation: CASTNRPVGGYTF.

The V call is TRBV2, the J call TRBJ2-7, with D possibly being TRBD2 (5 bases). The CDR3 has 12 amino acids. V lost 7 bases and J lost 4, with 11 bases in between. Germline CDR1 SNHLY, CDR2 FYNNEI. CDR3 nucleotides: TGTGCCAGCACCCGGGATCAATACGAGCAGTACTTC. Translating it yields CASTRDQYEQYF.

This clonotype occurred many times. The rearrangement joins TRBV15 to TRBJ1-6; the match to TRBD1 covers 8 bases. The V and J ends lost 9 bases and 7 bases, in that order; junction bases with no gene match: 5. In germline, CDR1 is LNHNV, CDR2 YYDKDF (reference sequence). The CDR3 consists of 13 residues. CDR3 coding DNA: TGTGCCACAGCGGACAGGGTAAATTCACCCCTCCACTTT. This translates into CATADRVNSPLHF.

J is TRBJ1-5 and V is TRBV27, with D perhaps TRBD1 (5 bases). The CDR3 sequence is 14 residues long. V was pared by 4 bases and J by 0 bases, with 7 bases between. Germline V gene data show CDR1 as MNHEY and CDR2 as SMNVEV (reference sequence). The CDR3 loop reads CASSSRDSNQPQHF. CDR3 in DNA: TGTGCCAGCAGTTCCAGGGATAGCAATCAGCCCCAGCATTTT.

The gene calls are TRBV18 and TRBJ1-1; a weak D match, TRBD1 (5 bases). Germline lookup yields CDR1 KGHSH and CDR2 LQKENI. The CDR3 has 13 amino acids. The V gene lost 4 bases and the J gene lost 1 base, with 7 bases spanning the gap. This CDR3 is CASSLGQNTEAFF. CDR3 in DNA: TGTGCCAGCTCACTCGGACAGAACACTGAAGCTTTCTTT.